The 24 T cell receptor beta chains presented below share a single source sample, sequenced in a study of blood T cell repertoires in COVID-19. Produced via immunoSEQ multiplex PCR; TCRdb's table is partial and in-frame only. The table lists 200,000 or so clones, about 86% of them singletons. The sequenced sample was peripheral blood. Source of these receptors: a man aged 30-40 years with active or convalescent COVID-19.

CDR3 DNA sequence: TGCGCCAGCAGCCTAGAACTAGCGGGACTACGCGAGACCCAGTACTTC. It encodes CASSLELAGLRETQYF. The chain employs TRBV4-3 and TRBJ2-5; 10 bases are a match to TRBD2. This CDR3 region has 16 residues. V dropped 4 bases and J dropped 5; count of bases not matched to a gene: 10. Germline V gene data show CDR1 as LGHNA and CDR2 as YSLEER.

The V call is TRBV30, the J call TRBJ2-1; 11 bases are a match to TRBD2. This CDR3 has 15 residues. CDR1 and CDR2 (germline): GTSNPN, SVGIG (reference sequence). Unmatched junction bases numbered 8, after V lost 3 bases and J lost 7 bases. DNA of the CDR3: TGTGCCTGGAGAACTAGCGGGAGCAGGTCGAATGAGCAGTTCTTC. This translates into CAWRTSGSRSNEQFF.

This clone ranks as medium-sized. The rearrangement joins TRBV25-1 to TRBJ2-7; a possible D gene is TRBD2 (5 bases). Germline V lookup: CDR1 MGHDK, CDR2 SYGVNS. V gave up 3 bases and J gave up 0 bases, with 9 bases separating them. This CDR3 spans 14 amino acids. This CDR3 is CASSDGGYSYEQYF. The CDR3 nucleotides are TGTGCCAGCAGTGATGGCGGGTACTCCTACGAGCAGTACTTC.

This clone was detected only once. The genes are TRBV19 and TRBJ2-7; 7 bases are shared with TRBD2. Germline lookup yields CDR1 LNHDA and CDR2 SQIVND (reference sequence). The CDR3 consists of 14 residues. J lost 0 bases, V lost 7 bases, and 6 bases had no gene match. In DNA, the CDR3 is TGTGCCAGTACCCCCACTAGCGTCTCCTACGAGCAGTACTTC. This encodes CASTPTSVSYEQYF.

The chain is built from TRBV6-5 and TRBJ2-7; 12 positions agree with TRBD2. Germline CDR1 reads MNHEY; CDR2 reads SVGAGI. V lost 7 bases to trimming and J lost 2 bases; unmatched junction nucleotides: 6. This CDR3 contains 15 residues. CDR3 DNA sequence: TGTGCCAGCACTTTGACTAGCGGGAGCGCCTACGAGCAGTACTTC. Its protein is CASTLTSGSAYEQYF.

This clone showed up just once. V is TRBV19 and J is TRBJ2-3, with 10 bases that match TRBD2. This CDR3 has 15 residues. Germline CDR1 LNHDA, CDR2 SQIVND (reference sequence). The trim removed 5 bases at V and 0 bases at J, leaving 2 bases unmatched. CDR3 sequence reads: CASSSTSGSTDTQYF. The CDR3 region has the DNA TGTGCCAGTAGTTCGACTAGCGGGAGCACAGATACGCAGTATTTT. Together with reference TRBV19 and TRBJ2-3, the CDR3 gives the full variable domain: DGGITQSPKYLFRKEGQNVTLSCEQNLNHDAMYWYRQDPGQGLRLIYYSQIVNDFQKGDIAEGYSVSREKKESFPLTVTSAQKNPTAFYLCASSSTSGSTDTQYFGPGTRLTVL.

This clone appeared a few times. The chain uses TRBV5-1 and TRBJ2-7, with a weak D call TRBD1 (5 bases). Trimming left V 1 base short and J 2 bases short, with 19 bases between. From germline, CDR1 is SGHRS and CDR2 YFSETQ. CDR3 length equals 17 residues. This chain's CDR3 is CASSLWSRGRAPYEQYV. The CDR3 bases are TGCGCCAGCAGCTTGTGGTCACGCGGCAGGGCGCCCTACGAGCAGTACGTC.

The chain is built from TRBV4-1 and TRBJ2-5, with D uncertain. The V end lost 0 bases, the J end lost 2 bases, and 10 bases lay between the germline ends. The CDR3 is 15 residues long. CDR1 and CDR2 (germline): MGHRA, YSYEKL. CDR3 in DNA: TGCGCCAGCAGCCAAGATGGCCAGGTACAAGAGACCCAGTACTTC. This codes for CASSQDGQVQETQYF.

J is TRBJ1-6 and V is TRBV7-2; D perhaps matches TRBD1 (5 bases). This CDR3 comprises 14 residues. Trimming pared 4 bases from V and 2 bases from J, leaving 6 bases between. Germline V gene lookup returns CDR1 SGHTA and CDR2 FQGNSA. CDR3 coding DNA: TGTGCCAGCAGCTCGGACACCTATAATTCACCCCTCCACTTT. It yields the protein CASSSDTYNSPLHF.

V is TRBV28 and J is TRBJ1-5, with a possible D match to TRBD1 (5 bases). The CDR3 has 14 amino acids. V lost 6 bases, J lost 4 bases, and 13 bases lay in between. In germline, CDR1 is MDHEN, CDR2 SYDVKM. The CDR3 region has the DNA TGTGCCAGCAGCAGGCAGGGAGGTAATCAGCCCCAGCATTTT. The encoded protein is CASSRQGGNQPQHF.

The CDR3 here is CASSDAVGRLKGAGTDTQYF. CDR3 DNA sequence: TGTGCCAGTAGCGATGCAGTCGGGCGACTAAAGGGAGCAGGCACAGATACGCAGTATTTT. This sequence joins TRBV19 and TRBJ2-3; TRBD2 might be the D (5 bases). Germline values: CDR1 LNHDA, CDR2 SQIVND (reference sequence). The V gene lost 6 bases and the J gene lost 1 base, with 29 bases spanning the gap. This CDR3 comprises 20 residues.

This clone came up once. The J gene is TRBJ1-6, the V gene TRBV12-2; the D segment call TRBD1 is taken from the table without a DNA check. TRBV12-2 is labeled a pseudogene. The CDR3 loop spans 17 amino acids. In DNA, the CDR3 is TGTGCAAGTCGCTCAGGGGAGGGACAGGGGTTCGATTCACCCCTCCACTTT. Translated: CASRSGEGQGFDSPLHF.

The chain has TRBV19 and TRBJ1-1, with 7 bases aligning to TRBD1. The CDR3 runs 12 residues. The V gene's germline CDR1 is LNHDA and CDR2 SQIVND (reference sequence). V gave up 7 bases and J gave up 8 bases; unmatched junction bases: 7. The CDR3 spells CASTRDRVEAFF. DNA of the CDR3: TGTGCCAGTACCCGGGACAGAGTCGAAGCTTTCTTT.

This clone was detected once. The chain combines TRBV5-4 with TRBJ2-7, with a weak D call TRBD2 (5 bases). Per the germline V gene, CDR1 is SGHNT and CDR2 is YYREEE (reference sequence). This CDR3 has 15 amino acids. Trimming removed 2 bases at V and 2 bases at J, with 14 bases between. The CDR3 sequence: CASSFEGLSPYEQYF. The CDR3 DNA reads as TGTGCCAGCAGCTTTGAGGGCCTCTCTCCCTACGAGCAGTACTTC.

The chain couples TRBV30 to TRBJ1-2; D may be TRBD1 (6 bases). V lost 4 bases, J lost 6 bases, and 15 bases lay in between. The V gene's germline CDR1 is GTSNPN and CDR2 SVGIG (reference sequence). The CDR3 spans 13 residues. This chain's CDR3 is CAWMVTGSDGYTF. For the CDR3, the DNA is TGTGCCTGGATGGTAACAGGGAGTGATGGCTACACCTTC.

The V and J genes are TRBV19 and TRBJ1-2; maybe TRBD1 (6 bases). The CDR3 has 15 residues. V lost 3 bases and J 1 base, leaving 12 bases between the germline ends. Germline CDR1 and CDR2: LNHDA and SQIVND (reference sequence). The CDR3, as DNA: TGTGCCAGTAGTATCTTGAAAGGGGGTAACTATGGCTACACCTTC. Its protein product is CASSILKGGNYGYTF.

The sample holds a few counts of this clone. The chain links TRBV19 to TRBJ1-6; 7 bases agree with TRBD1. The ends lost 6 bases at V and 1 base at J; junction bases unmatched: 9. Germline CDR1 and CDR2: LNHDA and SQIVND (reference sequence). There are 17 residues in the CDR3. The CDR3 spells CASRDNRGMSYNSPLHF. CDR3 bases: TGTGCCAGTAGGGACAACAGGGGAATGTCCTATAATTCACCCCTCCACTTT. Full variable domain (rest looked up from reference TRBV19 and TRBJ1-6): DGGITQSPKYLFRKEGQNVTLSCEQNLNHDAMYWYRQDPGQGLRLIYYSQIVNDFQKGDIAEGYSVSREKKESFPLTVTSAQKNPTAFYLCASRDNRGMSYNSPLHFGNGTRLTVT.

The rearrangement links TRBV28 to TRBJ1-5; TRBD1 matches 8 bases. This CDR3 spans 14 amino acids. Germline lookup yields CDR1 MDHEN and CDR2 SYDVKM. The junction had 0 bases not matched to a gene; V was cut back by 0 bases and J by 5 bases. CDR3 region: CASSLWTGDQPQHF. The CDR3 region has the DNA TGTGCCAGCAGTTTATGGACAGGGGATCAGCCCCAGCATTTT.

The CDR3 reads CASRLAGDYNSPLHF. CDR3 in DNA: TGCGCCAGCAGGCTTGCAGGGGACTATAATTCACCCCTCCACTTT. The chain employs TRBV4-3 and TRBJ1-6, with D possibly matching TRBD1 (6 bases). CDR1 is LGHNA and CDR2 is YSLEER in the germline V gene. This CDR3 is 15 amino acids long. The V end was cut by 6 bases, the J end by 3 bases, with 12 bases between.

The chain combines TRBV3-1 (or the pseudogene TRBV3-2) with TRBJ1-5; D call uncertain. The CDR3 covers 13 residues. Per germline, CDR1 LGHDT and CDR2 YNNKEL (reference sequence). Trimming removed 0 bases from V and 7 bases from J, with 7 bases in between. The CDR3 DNA reads TGTGCCAGCAGCCAAGATAGATGGCAGCCCCAGCATTTT. Encoded protein: CASSQDRWQPQHF.

A few counts support this clone. V gene TRBV19 combines with J gene TRBJ1-1, with D unresolved. The CDR3 totals 15 residues. Germline CDR1 is LNHDA and CDR2 is SQIVND (reference sequence). The V end lost 7 bases, the J end lost 0 bases, and 15 bases lay between the germline ends. CDR3: CASITLRAMNTEAFF. CDR3 nucleotides: TGTGCCAGTATCACCCTGAGGGCAATGAACACTGAAGCTTTCTTT.

The V call is TRBV30, the J call TRBJ1-1; D is perhaps TRBD1 (6 bases). The CDR3 totals 12 residues. The germline V gene encodes CDR1 GTSNPN and CDR2 SVGIG (reference sequence). V dropped 7 bases and J dropped 0 bases, with 9 bases sitting between them. This CDR3 is CAFRDMNTEAFF. The CDR3 region has the DNA TGTGCCTTCCGGGACATGAACACTGAAGCTTTCTTT.

CDR3 in DNA: TGTGCCCGACAGGATCAAGAGACCCAGTACTTC. It encodes CARQDQETQYF. This chain joins TRBV30 and TRBJ2-5; possible D gene TRBD1, 6 bases. CDR1 is GTSNPN and CDR2 is SVGIG in the germline V gene (reference sequence). V lost 8 bases and J 2 bases, leaving 9 bases between the germline ends. This CDR3 is 11 amino acids long.

This clone was detected only a few times. The rearrangement links TRBV7-2 to TRBJ2-1, with 8 bases lining up with TRBD2. V gave up 6 bases and J gave up 7 bases; unmatched junction bases: 11. The CDR3 length is 15 residues. Looked up from germline, CDR1 is SGHTA and CDR2 is FQGNSA. The CDR3 nucleotides read TGTGCCAGCAGGGATAGCGGGGCCTTTAGGAATGAGCAGTTCTTC. As protein: CASRDSGAFRNEQFF.